This T cell receptor (beta chain) came from a study of glioma-infiltrating T cells after dendritic cell vaccination. Overall study context: Dendritic cells derived from monocytes and pulsed with autologous tumor lysate formed the vaccine.

Time point in this sample: after dendritic cell vaccination, including at tumor progression/relapse. Study observations and caveats: Few patients contributed both blood and tumor specimens.

The immunoSEQ assay amplified TCRB CDR3 from up to about 2 ug DNA. TCRdb's table, derived via immunoSEQ multiplex PCR, lists solely in-frame clones and lacks some. The sample includes tens of thousands of clones, 80% to 90% of them seen just once. Germline loops: CDR1 SGHTA, CDR2 FQGNSA. The CDR3 is 16 residues long. Comment on this clone: What it binds is unknown. An end of the junction does not agree with germline; a read error may underlie this.

The rearrangement uses TRBV7-2 and TRBJ2-5, with TRBD2 matching over 14 bases. The specimen comprised blood, sampled after dendritic cell vaccination. This receptor was obtained from a human donor with glioblastoma. The CDR3 here is CASSPGLAGGREAQYF. CDR3 coding DNA: TGTGCCAGCAGCCCCGGACTAGCGGGGGGAAGAGAGGCCCAGTACTTC.